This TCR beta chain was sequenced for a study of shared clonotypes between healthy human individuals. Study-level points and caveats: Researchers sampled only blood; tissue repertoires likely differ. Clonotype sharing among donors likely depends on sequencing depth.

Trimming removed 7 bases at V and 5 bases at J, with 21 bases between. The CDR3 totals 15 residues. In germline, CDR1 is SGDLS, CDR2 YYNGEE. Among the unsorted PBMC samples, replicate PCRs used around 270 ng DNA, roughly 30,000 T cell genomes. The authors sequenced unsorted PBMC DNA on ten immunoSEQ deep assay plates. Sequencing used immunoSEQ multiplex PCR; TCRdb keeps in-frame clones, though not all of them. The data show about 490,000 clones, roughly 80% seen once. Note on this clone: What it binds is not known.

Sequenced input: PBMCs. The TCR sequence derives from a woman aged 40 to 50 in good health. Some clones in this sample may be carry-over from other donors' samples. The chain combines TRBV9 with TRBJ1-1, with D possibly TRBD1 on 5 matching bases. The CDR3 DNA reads TGTGCCAGCCGCCCGACGGGGACCTCCGGGACTGAAGCTTTCTTT. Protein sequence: CASRPTGTSGTEAFF.